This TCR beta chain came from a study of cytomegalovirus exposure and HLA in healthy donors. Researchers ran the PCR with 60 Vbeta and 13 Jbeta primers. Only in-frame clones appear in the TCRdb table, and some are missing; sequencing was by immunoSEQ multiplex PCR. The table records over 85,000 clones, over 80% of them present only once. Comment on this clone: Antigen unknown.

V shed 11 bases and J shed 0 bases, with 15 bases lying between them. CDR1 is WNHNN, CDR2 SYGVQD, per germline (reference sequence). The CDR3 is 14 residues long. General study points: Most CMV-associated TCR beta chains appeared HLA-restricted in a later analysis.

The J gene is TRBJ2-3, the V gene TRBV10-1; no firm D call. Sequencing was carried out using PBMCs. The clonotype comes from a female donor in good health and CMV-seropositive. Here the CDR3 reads CAVGDGSSTDTQYF. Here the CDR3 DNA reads TGCGCCGTAGGAGACGGATCTAGCACAGATACGCAGTATTTT.